These T cell receptor beta chains were read from a single sample in a study of cytomegalovirus exposure and HLA in healthy donors. The assay was immunoSEQ multiplex PCR, and TCRdb's table has in-frame clones only and misses some. This table has over 60,000 clones, 60% to 75% appearing once. Sequenced: PBMCs. Receptors originate from a man in his sixties or seventies in good health and CMV-seronegative. CDR3s include the opening cysteine and the closing phenylalanine or tryptophan. A D gene is named only where the DNA matches it firmly. Some rows mark clone size as missing; the rest say once, few, many or name a class of expanded clone.

>.|TRBV28|TRBJ2-7|.
TGTGCCAGCACCGACAGGCACGAGCAGTACTTC
CASTDRHEQYF
>.|TRBV10-3|TRBJ2-4|.
TGTGCCATCAGTGAGTCTCCCGGCAAAAACATTCAGTACTTC
CAISESPGKNIQYF
>.|TRBV4-3|TRBJ2-1|TRBD2
TGCGCCAGCAGGGATAGCGGGAGCCTCTCCAATGAGCAGTTCTTC
CASRDSGSLSNEQFF
>.|TRBV27|TRBJ2-1|TRBD2
TGTGCCAGCAGTTTGGTGGCTAGCGGGAGGAATGAGCAGTTCTTC
CASSLVASGRNEQFF
>.|TRBV28|TRBJ1-5|.
TGTGCCAGCAGTCTAACCGACAGACCGAATCAGCCCCAGCATTTT
CASSLTDRPNQPQHF
>.|TRBV30|TRBJ2-3|.
TGTGCCTGGAGTTCCCCTAGCGTCACAGATACGCAGTATTTT
CAWSSPSVTDTQYF
>.|TRBV27|TRBJ2-7|TRBD1
TGTGCCAGCAGTTCGGGACAGCCTGGATCCTACGAGCAGTACTTC
CASSSGQPGSYEQYF
>.|TRBV7-2|TRBJ2-5|.
TGTGCCAGCAGCTACTATCCTGGAGGGGAGACCCAGTACTTC
CASSYYPGGETQYF
>.|TRBV28|TRBJ2-5|.
TGTGCCAGCAGTTTACCCACAGGGGGGGCCGAGACCCAGTACTTC
CASSLPTGGAETQYF
>.|TRBV27|TRBJ1-4|.
TGTGCCAGCAAGCCCCGGGGTAATGAAAAACTGTTTTTT
CASKPRGNEKLFF
>few|TRBV7-9|TRBJ1-1|.
TGTGCCAGCAGCACTCGAGGGGGGGACACTGAAGCTTTCTTT
CASSTRGGDTEAFF
>few|TRBV5-4|TRBJ2-3|.
TGTGCCAGCAGCCGCTTGGCTGGCGGGATAAGCACAGATACGCAGTATTTT
CASSRLAGGISTDTQYF
>.|TRBV6-5|TRBJ2-3|TRBD2
TGTGCCAGCAGGCTACTAGCGAAAATCGCAGATACGCAGTATTTT
CASRLLAKIADTQYF
>.|TRBV9|TRBJ1-6|.
TGTGCCAGCAGCGACAATACAGCCTCCTATAATTCACCCCTCCACTTT
CASSDNTASYNSPLHF
>.|TRBV7-2|TRBJ1-1|.
TGTGCCAGCAGCTTAGACGAGAGGGCGAACACTGAAGCTTTCTTT
CASSLDERANTEAFF
>few|TRBV28|TRBJ2-4|TRBD1
TGTGCCAGCAGTACCCGGACAGGGGGGAACATTCAGTACTTC
CASSTRTGGNIQYF
>few|TRBV2|TRBJ1-4|.
TGTGCCAGCAGTCGCGGGACGGTTCGGAATGAAAAACTGTTTTTT
CASSRGTVRNEKLFF
>.|TRBV5-1|TRBJ2-7|TRBD1
TGCGCCAGCAGCTTGGAGGGACAGACCCAATACGAGCAGTACTTC
CASSLEGQTQYEQYF
>.|TRBV28|TRBJ1-2|TRBD1
TGTGCCAGCGGGACAGGGTTTAACTATGGCTACACCTTC
CASGTGFNYGYTF
>once|TRBV2|TRBJ2-1|.
TGTGCCAGCAGTGAAGGGGCCCTGGGCAATGAGCAGTTCTTC
CASSEGALGNEQFF
>few|TRBV19|TRBJ2-5|.
TGTGCCAGTAGTATTAGCGGAACCCAAGAGACCCAGTACTTC
CASSISGTQETQYF
>.|TRBV6-1|TRBJ2-4|.
TGTGCCAGCAGTGAAGCTCTGAAGCAGGGCATTCAGTACTTC
CASSEALKQGIQYF
>.|TRBV30|TRBJ2-4|.
TGTGCCTGGAGTTTCGGGGGTAACATTCAGTACTTC
CAWSFGGNIQYF
>.|TRBV2|TRBJ1-2|.
TGTGCCAGCAGTATCAGTGGGGCCTATGGCTACACCTTC
CASSISGAYGYTF
>.|TRBV27|TRBJ2-6|.
TGTGCCAGCAGCCCGTCCTCTGGGGCCAACGTCCTGACTTTC
CASSPSSGANVLTF
>.|TRBV12-5|TRBJ2-1|TRBD2
TGTGCTAGTGGTTTCAGAGCGGGAGGACACCGTGATGAGCAGTTCTTC
CASGFRAGGHRDEQFF
>few|TRBV5-5|TRBJ1-4|.
TGTGCCAGCAGCTTACTACCAGGGGATAATGAAAAACTGTTTTTT
CASSLLPGDNEKLFF
>.|TRBV11-2|TRBJ1-3|.
TGTGCCAGCAGCTTAGGTCTGGGAGGTCCTGGAAACACCATATATTTT
CASSLGLGGPGNTIYF
>.|TRBV11-2|TRBJ2-7|TRBD2
TGTGCCAGCAGCTTGGGCGGGGGTCTTTTCTACGAGCAGTACTTC
CASSLGGGLFYEQYF
>.|TRBV5-1|TRBJ1-4|.
TGCGCCAGCAGCTTGGGCGGAGCGCTCGTAGAAAAACTGTTTTTT
CASSLGGALVEKLFF
>.|TRBV7-9|TRBJ2-7|.
TGTTCCAGCCGTAGCGGTTCCAACTACGAGCAGTACTTC
CSSRSGSNYEQYF
>few|TRBV7-6|TRBJ1-2|.
TGTGCCAGCAGCAGCCTCGACAGCAACCTCTACACCTTC
CASSSLDSNLYTF
>.|TRBV5-1|TRBJ2-3|TRBD2
TGCGCCAGCAGCTCGGGACTAGCGGGCACAGATACGCAGTATTTT
CASSSGLAGTDTQYF
>.|TRBV7-2|TRBJ2-5|.
TGTGCCAGCAGCTACCTATCGGTCGGGGAGACCCAGTACTTC
CASSYLSVGETQYF
>.|TRBV6-5|TRBJ2-3|.
TGTGCCAGCAGTTCCGGGTCCGATACGCAGTATTTT
CASSSGSDTQYF
>.|TRBV29-1|TRBJ2-7|TRBD1
TGCAGCGTGGCCGGGACAGGGGTTATCGAGCAGTACTTC
CSVAGTGVIEQYF
>.|TRBV7-8|TRBJ1-3|.
TGTGCCAGCAGCTTAGGTAGACAGTCTGGAAACACCATATATTTT
CASSLGRQSGNTIYF
>.|TRBV5-4|TRBJ2-1|TRBD2
TGTGCCAGCAGGATGGGACTAGAGGTGGGTAGTGAGCAGTTCTTC
CASRMGLEVGSEQFF
>.|TRBV7-9|TRBJ1-1|.
TGTGCCAGCAGCTTAGTGTCAGGGCCCCCTGAAGCTTTCTTT
CASSLVSGPPEAFF
>.|TRBV2|TRBJ1-1|TRBD1
TGTGCCAGCAGTGTAGGGGACAGGGTTACTGAAGCTTTCTTT
CASSVGDRVTEAFF
>.|TRBV19|TRBJ2-1|.
TGTGCCAGTAGTATCGCCAATACTCGGTACAATGAGCAGTTCTTC
CASSIANTRYNEQFF
>.|TRBV6-4|TRBJ1-1|.
TGTGCCAGCAGTGAAACCCGCGGCACTGAAGCTTTCTTT
CASSETRGTEAFF
>.|TRBV18|TRBJ1-2|.
TGTGCCAGCTCACCATATGAGGGATCCGATGGCTACACCTTC
CASSPYEGSDGYTF
>.|TRBV11-2|TRBJ2-4|.
TGTGCCAGCAGCTTAGAGTATAGGGACTCGGGGTTGTACTTC
CASSLEYRDSGLYF
>.|TRBV6-1|TRBJ1-2|.
TGTGCCAGCACCTCCGGAGGGGCTCTTAACTATGGCTACACCTTC
CASTSGGALNYGYTF
>few|TRBV7-2|TRBJ2-1|TRBD2
TGTGCCAGCAGCCGATTAGCGGGAGGGCCCGGTGAGCAGTTCTTC
CASSRLAGGPGEQFF